This T cell receptor beta chain was profiled in a study of PD-1 blockade in classical Hodgkin lymphoma. Study-level information: Nivolumab 3 mg/kg was given intravenously every 2 weeks. Findings of the study overall: Anyone who began nivolumab under 1 year after ASCT was excluded. CD4+ TCR diversity climbed significantly by C4D1, unlike CD8+ TCR diversity. A reduction in baseline TCR diversity was reportedly seen in newly diagnosed patients relative to healthy donors.

All trial patients relapsed after autologous stem cell transplantation. Using immunoSEQ multiplex PCR, the repertoire was profiled, and TCRdb retains in-frame clones only, with some absent. The repertoire holds roughly 6,800 clones, with roughly 71% as singletons. The CDR3 covers 13 residues. CDR1 and CDR2 (germline): MNHEY, SMNVEV (reference sequence). Trimming took 6 bases from V and 7 from J, leaving 13 bases between them. Worth noting for this clone: Its antigen is as yet unknown.

The chain combines TRBV27 with TRBJ2-4; tentatively, D is TRBD1 (6 bases). The sequence came from a human donor with classical Hodgkin lymphoma. Sequencing used peripheral blood mononuclear cells (PBMCs), obtained before the second cycle of nivolumab. The CDR3 region has the DNA TGTGCCAGCAGGGACCGGACAGTGAACATTCAGTACTTC. Its translation is CASRDRTVNIQYF.